This T cell receptor (beta chain) stems from a study of OX40 agonist ivuxolimab in advanced cancers. Study-level results: Dose levels from 0.1 to 3.0 mg/kg saw CD4+ and CD8+ blood T cells expand clonally by week 6. In general, CD8+ T cells held more expanded clones than CD4+ did, on average.

As regards this clone: Its antigen remains unidentified.

Here immunoSEQ multiplex PCR was the method, and the copy in TCRdb shows in-frame clones only, minus some. The data hold approximately 63,000 clones, with approximately 85% observed a single time. Trimming removed 2 bases from V and 6 bases from J; junction bases left unmatched: 5. The CDR3 is 14 amino acids. Looked up from germline, CDR1 is MNHEY and CDR2 is SVGAGI. The receptor was isolated from an adult with an advanced solid tumor such as melanoma, head and neck, liver or kidney cancer. The chain has TRBV6-5 and TRBJ1-2; 8 bases are shared with TRBD1. The material sequenced was CD4+ or CD8+ T cells sorted from blood, taken in a trial of the OX40 agonist ivuxolimab. This CDR3 reads CASSYGQGFDGYTF. In DNA, the CDR3 is TGTGCCAGCAGTTACGGACAGGGCTTCGATGGCTACACCTTC.